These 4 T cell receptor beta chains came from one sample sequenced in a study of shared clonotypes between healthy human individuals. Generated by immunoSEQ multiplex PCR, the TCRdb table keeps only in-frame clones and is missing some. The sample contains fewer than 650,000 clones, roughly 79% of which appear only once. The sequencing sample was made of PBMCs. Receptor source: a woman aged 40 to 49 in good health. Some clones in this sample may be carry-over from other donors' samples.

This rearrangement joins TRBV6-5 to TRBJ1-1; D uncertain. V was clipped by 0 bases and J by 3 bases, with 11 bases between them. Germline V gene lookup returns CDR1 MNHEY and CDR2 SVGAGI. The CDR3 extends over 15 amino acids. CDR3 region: CASSYSRIGDTEAFF. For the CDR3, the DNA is TGTGCCAGCAGTTACTCGCGCATTGGGGACACTGAAGCTTTCTTT.

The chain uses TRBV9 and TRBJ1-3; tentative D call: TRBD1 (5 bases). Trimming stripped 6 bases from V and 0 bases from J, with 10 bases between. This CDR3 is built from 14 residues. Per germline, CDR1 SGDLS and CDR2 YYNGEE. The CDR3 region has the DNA TGTGCCAGCACCGGGGCAGCCTCTGGAAACACCATATATTTT. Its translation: CASTGAASGNTIYF. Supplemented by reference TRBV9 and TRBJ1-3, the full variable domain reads DSGVTQTPKHLITATGQRVTLRCSPRSGDLSVYWYQQSLDQGLQFLIQYYNGEERAKGNILERFSAQQFPDLHSELNLSSLELGDSALYFCASTGAASGNTIYFGEGSWLTVV.

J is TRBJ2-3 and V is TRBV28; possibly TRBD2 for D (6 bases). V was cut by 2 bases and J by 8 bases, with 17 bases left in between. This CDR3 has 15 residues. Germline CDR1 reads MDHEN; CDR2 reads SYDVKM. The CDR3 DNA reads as TGTGCCAGCAGTTTAGGCGGGGCCCCAAGTGGTACGCAGTATTTT. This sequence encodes CASSLGGAPSGTQYF. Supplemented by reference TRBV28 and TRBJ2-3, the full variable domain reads DVKVTQSSRYLVKRTGEKVFLECVQDMDHENMFWYRQDPGLGLRLIYFSYDVKMKEKGDIPEGYSVSREKKERFSLILESASTNQTSMYLCASSLGGAPSGTQYFGPGTRLTVL.

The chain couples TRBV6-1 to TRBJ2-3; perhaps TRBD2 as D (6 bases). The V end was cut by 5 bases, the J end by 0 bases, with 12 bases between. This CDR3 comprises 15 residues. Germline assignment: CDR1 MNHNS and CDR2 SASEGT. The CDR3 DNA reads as TGTGCCAGCAGTAATAGCGGAATTAGCACAGATACGCAGTATTTT. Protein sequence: CASSNSGISTDTQYF.